The present entry profiles one TCR beta chain with its context. This clonotype came up a few times. The antigen it recognizes is unknown. No much larger clone exists at a distance of one base, and base qualities are not known. The sample comes from a study of regulatory T cells in long-lasting Graves disease (dated by TCRdb to about 2021). In the study overall: Persistent Graves' disease was defined as persistently positive TSH receptor autoantibodies together with antithyroid drug treatment for over 5 years. Peripheral blood TCR sequencing and RNA sequencing compared persistent Graves' disease patients with newly diagnosed Graves' disease patients. The study was registered as a clinical trial and conducted in China. A total of about 35 samples underwent TCR sequencing, from about 13 patients with persistent Graves' disease and 20 or so patients with newly diagnosed Graves' disease. Persistent Graves' disease patients in the clinical cohort had taken antithyroid drugs for 9 to 11 years on average. What the study reported, not specific to this receptor: Persistent disease showed preferential use of TRBV28, TRBJ1-2 and TRBJ2-5, whereas newly diagnosed disease favored TRBV20-1 and TRBJ2-1. More public clonotypes were shared among persistent patients (about 2,800) than among newly diagnosed patients (more than 900). The authors noted that the small sample size was a limitation that may lower accuracy. Peripheral blood alone was examined, since thyroid tissue, which constituted the primary lesion, could not be accessed. Sequencing and analysis were restricted to the TCR beta chain. Persistent Graves' disease patients showed lower TCR Shannon entropy and fewer highly expanded clones than newly diagnosed patients, suggesting clonal expansion.

The meaning of the sample's time point label: persistent/refractory GD, antithyroid drugs over 5 years with positive TRAb. For both TCR sequencing and RNA sequencing, RNA was extracted from PBMCs in TRIzol. The diagnosis of Graves' disease followed American Thyroid Association guidelines. Recruitment of patients was carried out at an endocrinology department in Xi'an, China. From each patient, around 9 milliliters of peripheral blood was collected into an EDTA anticoagulant tube. Ficoll Paque Plus density gradient separation was used to isolate PBMCs, and no further T cell sorting was done. An Agilent 2100 Bioanalyzer and agarose gel were used to check RNA quality, while a NanoDrop 2000 measured RNA concentration. The library relied on multiplex PCR. TCRdb names Illumina HiSeq 4000 as the instrument used. TCR beta libraries were built with iRepertoire HTBI primers and Arm-PCR amplification of CDR3 regions. Before sequencing, the PCR products went through gel purification. The original methods were these. Across samples, around 62 TRBV and 13 to 15 TRBJ segments were identified and used for gene usage analysis of CDR3 amino acid clonotypes. COPE and FqMerger were used to merge filtered high-quality paired reads into contigs. Contigs were aligned with BLAST to IMGT TRBV, TRBD and TRBJ reference genes, and CDR3 was defined per IMGT. Any clonotype with a frequency above 0.1% was classified as a highly expanded clone. Repertoire diversity was measured by Shannon entropy, and V-J evenness by the Gini coefficient. Public clonotypes were defined as clonotypes shared by more than one individual. Using fastp at Q25 and MiXCR, TCRdb reprocessed the public reads and kept productive beta chains. Merged by CDR3 protein, the rows form single entries marked with the most common genes and DNA. TCRdb, not the original authors, processed these V and J calls. For this sample there are 400,000 or so distinct CDR3 sequences; less than 25% appear just once. Around 26% of the sample belongs to the ten largest clones.

The CDR3 holds 14 amino acids from the cysteine to the phenylalanine. Kept here is only the CDR3 DNA, which spans 42 bases and is read in frame from base 1. According to the germline V gene (reference sequence), CDR1 reads DFQATT and CDR2 reads SNEGSKA. V trim: 5 bases; J trim: 1 base; unmatched bases: 4. The TCR was taken from a female donor with Graves disease. The rearranged chain carries TRBV20-1 and TRBJ2-2, and 7 junction bases match TRBD2. Material: peripheral blood mononuclear cells (PBMCs), obtained when the disease was refractory, from a patient treated with antithyroid drugs. The encoded CDR3 is CSAHVAGNTGELFF. The DNA sequence reads TGCAGTGCTCACGTAGCGGGGAACACCGGGGAGCTGTTTTTT.